This TCR beta chain derives from a study of pediatric ulcerative colitis. Clones were sequenced by immunoSEQ multiplex PCR, and TCRdb holds only the in-frame ones, with some missing. The data contain about 64,000 clones, 70% to 90% of them seen just once; the ten biggest clones take up under 3.5%. Details on this clone: Its antigen is not known.

Before the diagnostic colonoscopy, ulcerative colitis patients were free of immunosuppressive medication. General observations from the study: Blood samples from a couple of patients yielded substantially fewer templates and were excluded from blood-rectal overlap analysis. Acute severe colitis showed lower rectal diversity from clonal expansions. This repertoire reflects total lymphocytes rather than subpopulations like regulatory T cells.

The CDR3 runs 13 residues. Germline V CDR1 and CDR2: ENHRY, SYGVKD. V shed 9 bases and J shed 3 bases, with 14 bases lying between them. The sequence was obtained from a boy aged 10-17 years with severe ulcerative colitis. The sequenced sample consisted of blood. J is TRBJ2-5 and V is TRBV10-3; the D is unclear. CDR3 sequence (DNA): TGTGCCATTACTCCCGGGCTTAAAGAGACCCAGTACTTC. It translates to CAITPGLKETQYF.